These T cell receptor beta chains were read from a single sample in a study of graft-versus-host responses after intestinal transplantation. Their recognized antigens are unknown. Some clones are missing from TCRdb's copy, which holds only in-frame ones; the method was immunoSEQ multiplex PCR. The repertoire consists of 80,000 to 100,000 clones, with roughly nine tenths occurring once and the leading ten covering about 0.18%. The material sequenced was unstimulated CD4+ T cells sorted from spleen or lymph node cells, taken before transplant. These receptors came from a human donor who was the organ donor for an intestinal transplant. The CDR3 runs from the conserved cysteine through the conserved F or W. Fields, in order: CDR3 protein, CDR3 DNA, J gene, V gene, clone size, D gene. D genes are given only for firm matches. The size entry is marked missing in some rows and otherwise reads once, few, many or a size class.

CASSSGTSYEQYF | TGTGCCAGCAGTTCCGGGACATCATACGAGCAGTACTTC | TRBJ2-7 | TRBV11-2 | NA | NA
CASTPGGSGELFF | TGTGCCAGCACCCCGGGGGGTTCCGGGGAGCTGTTTTTT | TRBJ2-2 | TRBV6-5 | NA | TRBD2
CYWGGNSPLHF | TGTTATTGGGGGGGTAATTCACCCCTCCACTTT | TRBJ1-6 | TRBV28 | NA | NA
CASSPGITDTQYF | TGTGCCAGCAGTCCAGGCATCACAGATACGCAGTATTTT | TRBJ2-3 | TRBV28 | NA | NA
CASSFSSRARDTQYF | TGTGCCAGCAGTTTTTCTAGCCGGGCCCGGGATACGCAGTATTTT | TRBJ2-3 | TRBV28 | NA | NA
CASSPRGDEQYF | TGTGCCAGCTCACCCAGGGGCGACGAGCAGTACTTC | TRBJ2-7 | TRBV18 | NA | NA
CASSRDRAYEQYF | TGTGCCAGCTCACGGGACAGGGCCTACGAGCAGTACTTC | TRBJ2-7 | TRBV18 | NA | TRBD1
CASSRDGGDRDADTQYF | TGTGCCAGCAGCCGAGATGGGGGGGACAGGGATGCAGATACGCAGTATTTT | TRBJ2-3 | TRBV4-2 | NA | TRBD1
CASRGTGAHEQYF | TGTGCCAGTAGAGGGACAGGGGCCCACGAGCAGTACTTC | TRBJ2-7 | TRBV6-1 | NA | TRBD1
CASSLAQLGGRSSYEQYF | TGTGCCAGCAGCTTAGCCCAGCTAGGGGGCAGGAGCTCCTACGAGCAGTACTTC | TRBJ2-7 | TRBV7-9 | NA | TRBD1
CASSRTSGGDQDTQYF | TGTGCCAGCAGCCGAACTAGCGGGGGGGACCAAGATACGCAGTATTTT | TRBJ2-3 | TRBV4-2 | NA | TRBD2
CASSGPRGRGSPLHF | TGTGCCAGCAGCGGCCCCAGGGGGCGCGGGTCACCCCTCCACTTT | TRBJ1-6 | TRBV11-2 | once | TRBD1
CASSDRVGEKLFF | TGCGCCAGCAGTGACAGGGTGGGGGAAAAACTGTTTTTT | TRBJ1-4 | TRBV10-2 | NA | NA
CASSHPQGAITF | TGTGCCAGCAGCCACCCCCAGGGGGCGATCACCTTC | TRBJ1-2 | TRBV7-9 | NA | TRBD1
CASSVRLEAFF | TGTGCCAGCAGCGTCAGGCTTGAAGCTTTCTTT | TRBJ1-1 | TRBV9 | once | NA
CASSQAGVPTYEQYF | TGTGCCAGCAGCCAAGCGGGGGTACCTACCTACGAGCAGTACTTC | TRBJ2-7 | TRBV4-2 | once | NA
CASSFTSANTGELFF | TGTGCCAGCAGCTTCACTAGCGCGAACACCGGGGAGCTGTTTTTT | TRBJ2-2 | TRBV7-2 | NA | TRBD2
CASSRTAETQYF | TGTGCCAGCAGCAGGACAGCCGAGACCCAGTACTTC | TRBJ2-5 | TRBV7-9 | NA | NA
CASSGGRNTGELFF | TGCGCCAGCAGTGGGGGGAGGAACACCGGGGAGCTGTTTTTT | TRBJ2-2 | TRBV5-1 | once | NA
CASSARGTSTDEQYF | TGTGCCAGCAGTGCCCGAGGGACATCAACGGACGAGCAGTACTTC | TRBJ2-7 | TRBV2 | NA | NA
CASVPIVGTGLIEQYF | TGTGCCAGCGTTCCCATTGTCGGGACAGGGCTGATCGAGCAGTACTTC | TRBJ2-7 | TRBV7-6 | NA | TRBD1
CASSVLKPRDYGYTF | TGTGCCAGCAGCGTATTAAAACCCCGGGACTATGGCTACACCTTC | TRBJ1-2 | TRBV28 | once | NA
CASSRQRGSNQPQHF | TGTGCCAGCAGCCGTCAACGAGGTAGCAATCAGCCCCAGCATTTT | TRBJ1-5 | TRBV6-5 | NA | NA
CASSSGDRFSWGYTF | TGCGCCAGCAGCTCGGGGGACAGGTTCTCATGGGGCTACACCTTC | TRBJ1-2 | TRBV5-1 | once | TRBD1
CASSSAGMTQYF | TGTGCCAGCAGCTCGGCGGGTATGACCCAGTACTTC | TRBJ2-5 | TRBV7-7 | NA | NA
CASSAGQGLSISGNTIYF | TGTGCCAGCAGCGCGGGACAGGGACTCTCAATCTCTGGAAACACCATATATTTT | TRBJ1-3 | TRBV5-6 | NA | TRBD1
CASTPGGSHYGYTF | TGTGCCAGTACCCCAGGTGGTAGTCACTATGGCTACACCTTC | TRBJ1-2 | TRBV19 | NA | NA
CASSSRTGTLNYGYTF | TGCGCCAGCAGCTCCCGGACAGGGACCCTTAACTATGGCTACACCTTC | TRBJ1-2 | TRBV5-1 | NA | TRBD1
CASSLVLGTSLGNTIYF | TGTGCCAGCAGCTTAGTCCTAGGGACATCGCTTGGAAACACCATATATTTT | TRBJ1-3 | TRBV11-2 | NA | NA
CASSMYRSNTEAFF | TGTGCCAGTAGTATGTACAGGAGCAACACTGAAGCTTTCTTT | TRBJ1-1 | TRBV19 | NA | NA
CASSHTRDRTNSPLHF | TGCGCCAGCAGCCACACACGGGACAGAACTAATTCACCCCTCCACTTT | TRBJ1-6 | TRBV4-1 | NA | TRBD1
CASSIAQSTDTQYF | TGTGCCAGTAGTATAGCTCAGAGCACAGATACGCAGTATTTT | TRBJ2-3 | TRBV19 | NA | NA
CASSPTSGVTPEQFF | TGCGCCAGCAGCCCGACTAGCGGGGTTACTCCTGAGCAGTTCTTC | TRBJ2-1 | TRBV5-1 | NA | TRBD2
CASTPRQGYYGYTF | TGTGCCAGCACTCCACGCCAGGGTTACTATGGCTACACCTTC | TRBJ1-2 | TRBV27 | NA | NA
CASSSGEWDQPQHF | TGCGCCAGCAGCTCCGGGGAGTGGGATCAGCCCCAGCATTTT | TRBJ1-5 | TRBV5-1 | NA | NA
CSVAQGVGEQYF | TGCAGCGTTGCACAGGGGGTAGGGGAGCAGTACTTC | TRBJ2-7 | TRBV29-1 | once | TRBD1
CASSALRGGADEQYF | TGCGCCAGCAGTGCGTTGCGAGGGGGGGCAGACGAGCAGTACTTC | TRBJ2-7 | TRBV10-2 | NA | NA
CSVLRDRGYNEQFF | TGCAGCGTTCTCCGGGACAGGGGGTACAATGAGCAGTTCTTC | TRBJ2-1 | TRBV29-1 | NA | TRBD1
CSVAIAGQKLFF | TGCAGCGTTGCCATAGCGGGACAAAAACTGTTTTTT | TRBJ1-4 | TRBV29-1 | once | NA
CASSYTGGGQPQHF | TGTGCCAGCAGCTATACAGGGGGGGGTCAGCCCCAGCATTTT | TRBJ1-5 | TRBV7-9 | NA | TRBD1
CAISRTGVEQYF | TGTGCCATCAGCCGGACAGGGGTCGAGCAGTACTTC | TRBJ2-7 | TRBV10-3 | once | TRBD1
CASTDRGQADTQYF | TGTGCCAGCACGGACAGGGGGCAGGCAGATACGCAGTATTTT | TRBJ2-3 | TRBV19 | NA | TRBD1
CASSSSRPGLLRLNTEAFF | TGTGCCAGCTCTAGTTCCCGGCCAGGCCTTCTTCGCCTGAACACTGAAGCTTTCTTT | TRBJ1-1 | TRBV18 | NA | NA
CASRGTGGSNQPQHF | TGTGCCAGCAGGGGGACAGGGGGATCAAATCAGCCCCAGCATTTT | TRBJ1-5 | TRBV2 | NA | TRBD1
CASSPGSGRVAEEQYF | TGTGCCAGCAGCCCTGGGAGCGGCAGGGTAGCGGAAGAGCAGTACTTC | TRBJ2-7 | TRBV5-5 | NA | NA
CASSYSTGTEAFF | TGTGCCAGCAGTTACTCGACGGGGACTGAAGCTTTCTTT | TRBJ1-1 | TRBV6-5 | NA | NA
CASSRTGTYEQYF | TGTGCCAGCAGCCGGACAGGGACCTACGAGCAGTACTTC | TRBJ2-7 | TRBV7-8 | NA | TRBD1
CATSSIQGGSPLHF | TGTGCCACCAGCAGCATACAGGGGGGGTCACCCCTCCACTTT | TRBJ1-6 | TRBV15 | NA | TRBD1